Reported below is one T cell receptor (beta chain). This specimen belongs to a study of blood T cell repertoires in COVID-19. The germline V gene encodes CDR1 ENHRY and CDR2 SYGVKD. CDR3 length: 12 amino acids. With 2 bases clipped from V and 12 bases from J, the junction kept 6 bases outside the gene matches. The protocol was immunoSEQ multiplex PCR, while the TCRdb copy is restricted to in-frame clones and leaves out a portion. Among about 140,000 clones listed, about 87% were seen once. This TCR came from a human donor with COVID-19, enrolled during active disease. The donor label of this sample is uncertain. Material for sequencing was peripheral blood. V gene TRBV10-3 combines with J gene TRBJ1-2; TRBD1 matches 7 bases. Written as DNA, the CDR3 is TGTGCCATCAGTGAGGGATTTACAGGGGACACCTTC. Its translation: CAISEGFTGDTF.